These T cell receptor beta chains were read from a single sample in a study of blood T cell repertoires in COVID-19. Profiling relied on immunoSEQ multiplex PCR, and the TCRdb table lists in-frame clones only, not all of them. The data hold about 140,000 clones, with 76% observed a single time. Sequencing was carried out using peripheral blood. These TCRs come from a man aged 60 to 75 with acute or convalescent COVID-19. CDR3s include the opening cysteine and the closing phenylalanine or tryptophan. The order of the fields is CDR3 length, D gene, V gene, J gene, clone size, CDR3 protein, CDR3 DNA. A D gene is named only where the DNA matches it firmly. Clone size is shown for a subset of rows, as once, few, many or a class of expanded clone.

length: 15
D: TRBD1
V: TRBV19
J: TRBJ1-4
size: -
CDR3: CATNRGGTVNEKLFF
DNA: TGTGCCACCAACAGGGGAGGAACAGTTAATGAAAAACTGTTTTTT

length: 14
D: -
V: TRBV27
J: TRBJ2-1
size: -
CDR3: CASSLSIRSGEQFF
DNA: TGTGCCAGCAGTTTATCCATTAGATCCGGTGAGCAGTTCTTC

length: 15
D: -
V: TRBV11-2
J: TRBJ2-2
size: -
CDR3: CASSSPGHKAGELFF
DNA: TGTGCCAGCAGCTCACCGGGACATAAAGCCGGGGAGCTGTTTTTT

length: 14
D: TRBD2
V: TRBV5-4
J: TRBJ2-2
size: -
CDR3: CATGTRDSTGELFF
DNA: TGTGCCACCGGGACTAGGGATAGCACCGGGGAGCTGTTTTTT

length: 14
D: -
V: TRBV6-5
J: TRBJ2-2
size: -
CDR3: CASRFERDTGELFF
DNA: TGTGCCAGCCGGTTCGAGCGGGACACCGGGGAGCTGTTTTTT

length: 13
D: -
V: TRBV3-1/TRBV3-2
J: TRBJ2-4
size: -
CDR3: CASSQQGGTIQYF
DNA: TGTGCCAGCAGCCAACAGGGAGGTACCATTCAGTACTTC

length: 13
D: TRBD1
V: TRBV12-5
J: TRBJ1-5
size: few
CDR3: CASGEQGLKPQHF
DNA: TGTGCTAGTGGGGAACAGGGGTTGAAGCCCCAGCATTTT

length: 16
D: TRBD1
V: TRBV3-1/TRBV3-2
J: TRBJ1-1
size: once
CDR3: CASSQPFRGRVTEAFF
DNA: TGTGCCAGCAGCCAACCCTTCAGGGGGCGCGTCACTGAAGCTTTCTTT

length: 14
D: -
V: TRBV6-5
J: TRBJ2-5
size: -
CDR3: CASSRNLRQETQYF
DNA: TGTGCCAGCAGCCGCAACCTGCGTCAAGAGACCCAGTACTTC

length: 15
D: TRBD1
V: TRBV2
J: TRBJ2-7
size: few
CDR3: CASRELLTGLGEQYF
DNA: TGTGCCAGCAGGGAACTATTGACAGGGTTAGGCGAGCAGTACTTC

length: 13
D: -
V: TRBV11-3
J: TRBJ2-2
size: -
CDR3: CASSLEQSGELFF
DNA: TGTGCCAGCAGCTTAGAACAGTCCGGGGAGCTGTTTTTT

length: 15
D: TRBD2
V: TRBV30
J: TRBJ2-2
size: -
CDR3: CAWERDLGNTGELFF
DNA: TGTGCCTGGGAGCGGGATCTGGGGAACACCGGGGAGCTGTTTTTT

length: 15
D: -
V: TRBV6-5
J: TRBJ2-5
size: -
CDR3: CASSYLALGGETQYF
DNA: TGTGCCAGCAGTTACCTCGCCCTCGGAGGAGAGACCCAGTACTTC

length: 14
D: TRBD1
V: TRBV19
J: TRBJ2-7
size: -
CDR3: CASRPGQGSYEQYF
DNA: TGTGCCAGTAGGCCGGGACAGGGCTCCTACGAGCAGTACTTC

length: 15
D: -
V: TRBV5-8
J: TRBJ1-2
size: -
CDR3: CASSLVGEDHYGYTF
DNA: TGTGCCAGCAGCTTGGTGGGGGAGGACCACTATGGCTACACCTTC

length: 14
D: TRBD1
V: TRBV20-1
J: TRBJ1-4
size: -
CDR3: CSASKGALNEKLFF
DNA: TGCAGTGCTAGTAAGGGGGCTTTAAATGAAAAACTGTTTTTT

length: 18
D: -
V: TRBV5-1
J: TRBJ2-3
size: -
CDR3: CASSLVPGGGAEGDTQYF
DNA: TGCGCCAGCAGCTTGGTCCCTGGGGGCGGAGCAGAGGGGGATACGCAGTATTTT

length: 14
D: -
V: TRBV5-4
J: TRBJ2-5
size: few
CDR3: CASSLLGGGETQYF
DNA: TGTGCCAGCAGCTTGCTGGGAGGGGGTGAGACCCAGTACTTC